The 11 T cell receptor beta chains listed next were all sequenced from one sample in a study of OX40 agonist ivuxolimab in advanced cancers. Measured with immunoSEQ multiplex PCR; TCRdb has only the in-frame clones, and not every one. The data show under 95,000 clones, with roughly nine tenths seen just once and around 8.7% held by the top ten. The material sequenced was CD4+ or CD8+ T cells sorted from blood, taken in a trial of the OX40 agonist ivuxolimab. The receptor source for this set is an adult with an advanced solid tumor such as melanoma, head and neck, liver or kidney cancer.

The chain uses TRBV4-1 and TRBJ1-5; D unresolved. The germline gives CDR1 MGHRA, CDR2 YSYEKL. The V end was cut by 1 base, the J end by 7 bases, with 8 bases between. This CDR3 has 13 amino acids. CDR3 DNA: TGCGCCAGCAGCCAAGTTCTGGGACAGCCCCAGCATTTT. Amino acid sequence: CASSQVLGQPQHF.

The chain combines TRBV11-2 with TRBJ2-2, with D perhaps matching TRBD1 or TRBD2 (6 bases each). Germline V gene sequence: CDR1 SGHAT, CDR2 FQNNGV. The CDR3 runs to 16 residues. The V end was cut by 3 bases, the J end by 4 bases, with 15 bases between. CDR3 amino acids: CASSLITSRGTGELFF. The CDR3 DNA reads TGTGCCAGCAGCTTGATTACTAGCAGGGGCACCGGGGAGCTGTTTTTT.

This clone was seen a handful of times. J is TRBJ1-5 and V is TRBV28; no reliable D call. This CDR3 spans 13 amino acids. Germline CDR1 is MDHEN and CDR2 is SYDVKM. Between the trimmed V and J ends, which lost 2 bases and 7 bases, there was a span of 9 bases. The CDR3: CASSLVGSQPQHF. The CDR3 coding sequence is TGTGCCAGCAGTTTAGTAGGGTCCCAGCCCCAGCATTTT.

The V gene is TRBV11-3, the J gene TRBJ2-7; a weak D match, TRBD2 (6 bases). Germline V gene lookup returns CDR1 SGHNT and CDR2 YENEEA. The CDR3 is made up of 15 amino acids. The V end was cut by 1 base, the J end by 1 base, with 11 bases between. The CDR3 region is CASSLALAGSYEQYF. CDR3 nucleotides: TGTGCCAGCAGCTTAGCTTTGGCGGGATCCTACGAGCAGTACTTC.

This clone is judged medium-sized (0.01 to 0.1%). The V gene is TRBV7-2, the J gene TRBJ1-1; a possible D gene is TRBD1 (6 bases). Deletions cut 5 bases from V and 4 bases from J, with 8 bases between. Germline V CDR1 and CDR2: SGHTA, FQGNSA. This CDR3 has 12 amino acids. The CDR3 is CASSPGATEAFF. The CDR3 nucleotides read TGTGCCAGCAGCCCAGGGGCCACTGAAGCTTTCTTT. Drawing the rest from reference TRBV7-2 and TRBJ1-1, the complete variable domain is GAGVSQSPSNKVTEKGKDVELRCDPISGHTALYWYRQSLGQGLEFLIYFQGNSAPDKSGLPSDRFSAERTGGSVSTLTIQRTQQEDSAVYLCASSPGATEAFFGQGTRLTVV.

The rearrangement links TRBV10-3 to TRBJ1-2, with D possibly TRBD1 on 6 matching bases. The CDR3 totals 13 residues. Germline V gene lookup returns CDR1 ENHRY and CDR2 SYGVKD. V was shortened by 5 bases and J by 3 bases, with 10 bases between the two germline ends. DNA for the CDR3: TGTGCCATCAGTTACAGGGCTGACTATGGCTACACCTTC. Residues: CAISYRADYGYTF.

This clone has just a few counts. The chain uses TRBV6-1 and TRBJ1-5; D not certain. The CDR3 covers 13 residues. Germline V gene data show CDR1 as MNHNS and CDR2 as SASEGT. V was shortened by 1 base and J by 4 bases, with 5 bases between the two germline ends. The CDR3, as DNA: TGTGCCAGCAGTGAAGGGGTAAATCAGCCCCAGCATTTT. Translated: CASSEGVNQPQHF.

The CDR3 DNA sequence: TGTGCCAGCAGCCACGAAGAGGGCCTAGCGGGACCCACAGATACGCAGTATTTT. This gives the protein CASSHEEGLAGPTDTQYF. The chain has TRBV4-2 and TRBJ2-3, with 9 bases fitting TRBD2. J gave up 2 bases and V 3 bases, and 12 bases lay outside the gene matches. The CDR3 extends over 18 amino acids. The V gene's germline CDR1 is LGHNA and CDR2 YNFKEQ.

Here the CDR3 reads CAVHPGQGVYEQYF. CDR3 DNA sequence: TGTGCCGTCCACCCGGGACAGGGTGTCTACGAGCAGTACTTC. The V and J genes are TRBV10-3 and TRBJ2-7, with 9 bases aligning to TRBD1. The length of the CDR3 is 14 residues. Germline loops: CDR1 ENHRY, CDR2 SYGVKD. After removal of 11 bases from V and 3 bases from J, the junction contained 11 bases not matched to a gene.

The gene calls are TRBV19 and TRBJ2-5; D may match TRBD1 or TRBD2 (5 bases each). Trimming cost V 4 bases and J 5 bases, with 14 bases left between them. CDR1 LNHDA and CDR2 SQIVND come from the germline V gene (reference sequence). CDR3 length: 14 residues. The CDR3 nucleotides are TGTGCCAGTAGTAACCTAGGGGAGAGGGAGACCCAGTACTTC. Translating gives CASSNLGERETQYF. Full variable domain (rest looked up from reference TRBV19 and TRBJ2-5): DGGITQSPKYLFRKEGQNVTLSCEQNLNHDAMYWYRQDPGQGLRLIYYSQIVNDFQKGDIAEGYSVSREKKESFPLTVTSAQKNPTAFYLCASSNLGERETQYFGPGTRLLVL.

This clone has only one observation. The chain combines TRBV11-2 with TRBJ1-1; weak D call: TRBD1 (6 bases). Trimming left V 3 bases short and J 1 base short, with 9 bases between. This CDR3 has 14 amino acids. Germline V gene lookup returns CDR1 SGHAT and CDR2 FQNNGV. The CDR3 region is CASSFGQKNTEAFF. The CDR3 nucleotides read TGTGCCAGCAGCTTTGGACAGAAGAACACTGAAGCTTTCTTT.